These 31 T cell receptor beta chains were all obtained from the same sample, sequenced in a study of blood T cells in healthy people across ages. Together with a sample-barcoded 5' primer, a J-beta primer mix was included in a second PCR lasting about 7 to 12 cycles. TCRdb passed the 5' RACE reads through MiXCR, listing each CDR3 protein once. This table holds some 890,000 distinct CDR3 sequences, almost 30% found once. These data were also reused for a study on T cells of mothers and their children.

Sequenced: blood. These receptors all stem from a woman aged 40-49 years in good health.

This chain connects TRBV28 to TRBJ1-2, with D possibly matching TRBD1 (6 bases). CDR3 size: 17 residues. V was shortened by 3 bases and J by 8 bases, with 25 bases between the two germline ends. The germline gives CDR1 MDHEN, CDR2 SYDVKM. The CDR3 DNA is TGTGCCAGCAGTTTCACAATCGGGGGGCGAATCCTAGGCGGCTACACCTTC. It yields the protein CASSFTIGGRILGGYTF.

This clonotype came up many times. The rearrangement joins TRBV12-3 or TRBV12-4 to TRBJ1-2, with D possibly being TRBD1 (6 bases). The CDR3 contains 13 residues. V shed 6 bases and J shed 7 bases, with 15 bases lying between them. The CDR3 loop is CASRASGEGGYTF. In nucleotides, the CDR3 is TGTGCCAGCAGGGCCTCAGGGGAGGGTGGCTACACCTTC.

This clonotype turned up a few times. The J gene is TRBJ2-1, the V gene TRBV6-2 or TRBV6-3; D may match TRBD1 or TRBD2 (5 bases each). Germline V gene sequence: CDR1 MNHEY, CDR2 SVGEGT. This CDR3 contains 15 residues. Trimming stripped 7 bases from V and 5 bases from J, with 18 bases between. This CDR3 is CASTQRGRPNNEQFF. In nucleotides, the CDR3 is TGTGCCAGCACCCAGAGGGGAAGGCCTAACAATGAGCAGTTCTTC.

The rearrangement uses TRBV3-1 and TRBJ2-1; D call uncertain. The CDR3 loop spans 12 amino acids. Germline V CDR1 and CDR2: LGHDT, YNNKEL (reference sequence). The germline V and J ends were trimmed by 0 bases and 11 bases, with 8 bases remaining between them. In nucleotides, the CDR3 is TGTGCCAGCAGCCAAGATCGGGCCCAGCAGTTCTTC. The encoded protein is CASSQDRAQQFF.

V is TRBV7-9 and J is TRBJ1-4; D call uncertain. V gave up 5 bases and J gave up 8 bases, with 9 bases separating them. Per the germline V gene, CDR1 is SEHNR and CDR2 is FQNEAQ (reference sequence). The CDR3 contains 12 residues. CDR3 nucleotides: TGTGCCAGCAGCCCCCTTCGCGAAAAACTGTTTTTT. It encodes CASSPLREKLFF.

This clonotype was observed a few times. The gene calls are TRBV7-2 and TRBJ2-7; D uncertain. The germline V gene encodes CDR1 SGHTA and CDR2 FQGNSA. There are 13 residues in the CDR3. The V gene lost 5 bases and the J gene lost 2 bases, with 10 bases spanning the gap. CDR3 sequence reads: CASSAGHPYEQYF. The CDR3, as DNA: TGTGCCAGCAGCGCTGGTCACCCCTACGAGCAGTACTTC.

The CDR3 nucleotides are TGCGCCAGCAGCATAGGACTGAACGGGGGCACAGATACGCAGTATTTT. Translating it yields CASSIGLNGGTDTQYF. The chain employs TRBV5-1 and TRBJ2-3, with D perhaps TRBD2 (5 bases). The CDR3 sequence is 16 residues long. The germline CDR1 and CDR2 sequences are SGHRS and YFSETQ. Between the trimmed V and J ends, which lost 4 bases and 1 base, there was a span of 16 bases. The complete variable domain, with remaining parts taken from reference TRBV5-1 and TRBJ2-3, reads KAGVTQTPRYLIKTRGQQVTLSCSPISGHRSVSWYQQTPGQGLQFLFEYFSETQRNKGNFPGRFSGRQFSNSRSEMNVSTLELGDSALYLCASSIGLNGGTDTQYFGPGTRLTVL.

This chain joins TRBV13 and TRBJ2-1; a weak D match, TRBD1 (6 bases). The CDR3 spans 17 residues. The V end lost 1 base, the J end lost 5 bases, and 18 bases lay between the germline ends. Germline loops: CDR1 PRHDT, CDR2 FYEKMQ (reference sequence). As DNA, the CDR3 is TGTGCCAGCAGCTTAGAAGAGCGGAGGACAGAAGACAATGAGCAGTTCTTC. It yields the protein CASSLEERRTEDNEQFF. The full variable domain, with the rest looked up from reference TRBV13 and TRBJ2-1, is AAGVIQSPRHLIKEKRETATLKCYPIPRHDTVYWYQQGPGQDPQFLISFYEKMQSDKGSIPDRFSAQQFSDYHSELNMSSLELGDSALYFCASSLEERRTEDNEQFFGPGTRLTVL.

The CDR3 reads CASSWGADRGYEQYF. CDR3 nucleotide sequence: TGTGCCAGCAGCTGGGGCGCGGACAGGGGATACGAGCAGTACTTC. V usage is TRBV5-4 and J usage is TRBJ2-7, with 9 bases matching TRBD1. The V gene end was trimmed by 3 bases and the J gene end by 4 bases; junction bases not matched to a gene: 8. From germline, CDR1 is SGHNT and CDR2 YYREEE (reference sequence). This CDR3 spans 15 amino acids. The complete variable domain, with remaining parts taken from reference TRBV5-4 and TRBJ2-7, reads ETGVTQSPTHLIKTRGQQVTLRCSSQSGHNTVSWYQQALGQGPQFIFQYYREEENGRGNFPPRFSGLQFPNYSSELNVNALELDDSALYLCASSWGADRGYEQYFGPGTRLTVT.

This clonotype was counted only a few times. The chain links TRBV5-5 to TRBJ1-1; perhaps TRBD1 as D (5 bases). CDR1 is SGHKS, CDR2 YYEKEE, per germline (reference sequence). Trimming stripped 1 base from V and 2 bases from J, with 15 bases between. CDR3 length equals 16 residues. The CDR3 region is CASSLSAQGGNTEAFF. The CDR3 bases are TGTGCCAGCAGCTTGAGCGCGCAGGGAGGTAACACTGAAGCTTTCTTT.

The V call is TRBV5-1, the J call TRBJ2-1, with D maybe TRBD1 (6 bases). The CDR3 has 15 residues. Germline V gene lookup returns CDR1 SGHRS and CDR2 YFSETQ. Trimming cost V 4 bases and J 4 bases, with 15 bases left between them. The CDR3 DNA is TGCGCCAGCAGCGCCCGGGACACCTTTTACAATGAGCAGTTCTTC. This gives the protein CASSARDTFYNEQFF.

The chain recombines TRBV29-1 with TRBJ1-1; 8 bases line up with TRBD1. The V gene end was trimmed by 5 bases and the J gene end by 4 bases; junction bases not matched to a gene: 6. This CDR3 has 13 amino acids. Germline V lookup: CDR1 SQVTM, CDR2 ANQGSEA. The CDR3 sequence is CSVTGGGRTEAFF. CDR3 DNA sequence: TGCAGCGTTACAGGGGGGGGCCGCACTGAAGCTTTCTTT.

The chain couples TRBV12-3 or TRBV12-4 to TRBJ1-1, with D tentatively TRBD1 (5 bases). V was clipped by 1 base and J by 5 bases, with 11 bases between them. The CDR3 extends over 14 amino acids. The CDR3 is CASSLVSDITEAFF. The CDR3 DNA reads TGTGCCAGCAGTTTAGTATCGGACATAACTGAAGCTTTCTTT.

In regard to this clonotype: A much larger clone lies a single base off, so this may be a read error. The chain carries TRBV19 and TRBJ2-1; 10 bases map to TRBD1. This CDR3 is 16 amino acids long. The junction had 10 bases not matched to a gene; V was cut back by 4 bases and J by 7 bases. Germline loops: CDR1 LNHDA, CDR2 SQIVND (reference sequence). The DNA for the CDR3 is TGTGCCAGTAGTAAATCCGGGACAGGGGAGGGAAATGAGCAGTTCTTC. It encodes CASSKSGTGEGNEQFF.

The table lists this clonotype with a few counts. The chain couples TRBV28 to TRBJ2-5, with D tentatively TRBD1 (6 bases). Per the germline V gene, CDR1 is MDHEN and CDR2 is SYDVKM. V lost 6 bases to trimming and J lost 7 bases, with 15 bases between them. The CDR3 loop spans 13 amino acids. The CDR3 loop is CASRDTGSGTQYF. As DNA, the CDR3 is TGTGCCAGCAGAGATACAGGGTCAGGGACCCAGTACTTC.

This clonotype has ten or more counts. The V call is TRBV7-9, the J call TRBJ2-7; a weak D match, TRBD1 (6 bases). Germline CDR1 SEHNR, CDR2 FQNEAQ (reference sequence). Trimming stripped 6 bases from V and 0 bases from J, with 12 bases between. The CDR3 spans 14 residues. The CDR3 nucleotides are TGTGCCAGCAGTCCGCCAGGGGCCTCCTACGAGCAGTACTTC. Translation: CASSPPGASYEQYF.

The CDR3 sequence is CASSETGGDYRPQHF. The DNA for the CDR3 is TGTGCCAGCAGTGAAACAGGGGGCGATTATCGGCCCCAGCATTTT. The chain recombines TRBV12-3 or TRBV12-4 with TRBJ1-5; 9 nucleotides agree with TRBD1. Germline trimming cut 5 bases from V and 9 bases from J; bases unmatched to any gene: 11. CDR3 length: 15 residues.

The CDR3 DNA reads TGCGCCAGCAGCCGGTATTCGGGACGTGCGGCTGCATCTGGAAACACCATATATTTT. Its protein is CASSRYSGRAAASGNTIYF. The chain combines TRBV4-1 with TRBJ1-3; D might be TRBD1 (5 bases). The CDR3 covers 19 residues. Trimming took off 4 bases at V and 1 base at J, with 23 bases between the two ends. CDR1 is MGHRA, CDR2 YSYEKL, per germline.

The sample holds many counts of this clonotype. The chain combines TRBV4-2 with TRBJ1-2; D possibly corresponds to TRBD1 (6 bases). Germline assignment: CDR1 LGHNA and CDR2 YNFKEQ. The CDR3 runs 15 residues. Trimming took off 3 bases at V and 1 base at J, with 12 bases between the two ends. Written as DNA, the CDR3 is TGTGCCAGCAGCCAGGGAAGGGGGGATAACTATGGCTACACCTTC. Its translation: CASSQGRGDNYGYTF.

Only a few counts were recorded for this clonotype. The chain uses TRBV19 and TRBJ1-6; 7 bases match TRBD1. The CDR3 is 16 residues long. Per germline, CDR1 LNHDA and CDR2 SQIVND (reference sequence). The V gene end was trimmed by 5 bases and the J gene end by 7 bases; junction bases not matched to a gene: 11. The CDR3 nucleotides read TGTGCCAGTAGTGGACGGGGACAGACTGCGAATTCACCCCTCCACTTT. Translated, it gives CASSGRGQTANSPLHF.

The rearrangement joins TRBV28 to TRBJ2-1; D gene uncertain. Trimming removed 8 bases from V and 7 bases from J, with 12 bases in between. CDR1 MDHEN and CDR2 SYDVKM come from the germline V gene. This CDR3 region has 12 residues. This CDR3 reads CASRKNGNEQFF. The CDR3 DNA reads TGTGCCAGCCGTAAGAACGGAAATGAGCAGTTCTTC.

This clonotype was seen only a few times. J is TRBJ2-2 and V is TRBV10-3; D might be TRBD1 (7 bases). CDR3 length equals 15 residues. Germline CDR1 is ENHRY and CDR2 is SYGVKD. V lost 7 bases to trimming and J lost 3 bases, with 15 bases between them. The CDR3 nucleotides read TGTGCCATCAAGCGGCAGGGGGAGGACACCGGGGAGCTGTTTTTT. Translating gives CAIKRQGEDTGELFF.

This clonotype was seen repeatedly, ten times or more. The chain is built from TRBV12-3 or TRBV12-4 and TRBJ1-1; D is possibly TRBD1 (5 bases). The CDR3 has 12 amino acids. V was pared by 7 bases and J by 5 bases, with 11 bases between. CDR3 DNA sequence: TGTGCCAGCACCCTGGAGGGGACTGAAGCTTTCTTT. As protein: CASTLEGTEAFF.

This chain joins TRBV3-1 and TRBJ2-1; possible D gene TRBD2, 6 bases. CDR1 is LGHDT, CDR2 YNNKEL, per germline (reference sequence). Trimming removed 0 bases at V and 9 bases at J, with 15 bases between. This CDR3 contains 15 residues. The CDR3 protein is CASSQESGFDIEQFF. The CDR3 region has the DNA TGTGCCAGCAGCCAAGAGAGCGGGTTTGATATTGAGCAGTTCTTC.

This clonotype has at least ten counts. The CDR3 nucleotides read TGCAGCGTTAGTCCCCAAGGGGAAAAACTGTTTTTT. The encoded protein is CSVSPQGEKLFF. This chain uses TRBV29-1 with TRBJ1-4; D uncertain. The V end was cut by 5 bases, the J end by 8 bases, with 12 bases between. The germline V gene encodes CDR1 SQVTM and CDR2 ANQGSEA. The CDR3 loop spans 12 amino acids.

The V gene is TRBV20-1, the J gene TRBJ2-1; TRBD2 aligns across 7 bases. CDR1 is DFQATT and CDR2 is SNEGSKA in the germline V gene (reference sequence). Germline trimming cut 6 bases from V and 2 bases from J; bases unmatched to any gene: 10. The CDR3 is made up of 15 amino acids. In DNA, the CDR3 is TGCAGTGCCCCCCCGGGAGGTAGCCCCTACAATGAGCAGTTCTTC. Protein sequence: CSAPPGGSPYNEQFF.

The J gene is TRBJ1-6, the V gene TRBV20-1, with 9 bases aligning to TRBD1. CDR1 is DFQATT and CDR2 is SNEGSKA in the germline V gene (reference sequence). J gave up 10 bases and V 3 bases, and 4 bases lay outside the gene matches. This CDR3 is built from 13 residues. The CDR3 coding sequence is TGCAGTGCTAGCCGACAGGGGGTCTCACCCCTCCACTTT. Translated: CSASRQGVSPLHF.

The DNA of the CDR3 is TGTGCCAGCAGCCAAGGGAGAAGCTCCTACAATGAGCAGTACTTC. Its protein product is CASSQGRSSYNEQYF. The chain uses TRBV3-1 and TRBJ2-1, with D uncertain. The J call is in doubt because the DNA end fits TRBJ2-7 better. Germline V gives CDR1 LGHDT, CDR2 YNNKEL (reference sequence). The CDR3 runs 15 residues.

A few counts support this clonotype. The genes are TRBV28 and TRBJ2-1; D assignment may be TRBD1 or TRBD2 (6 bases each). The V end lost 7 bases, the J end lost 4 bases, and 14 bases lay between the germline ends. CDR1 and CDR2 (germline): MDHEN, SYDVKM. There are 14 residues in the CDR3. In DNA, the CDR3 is TGTGCCAGCACCCTAAAGGGGGGTTACAATGAGCAGTTCTTC. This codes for CASTLKGGYNEQFF.

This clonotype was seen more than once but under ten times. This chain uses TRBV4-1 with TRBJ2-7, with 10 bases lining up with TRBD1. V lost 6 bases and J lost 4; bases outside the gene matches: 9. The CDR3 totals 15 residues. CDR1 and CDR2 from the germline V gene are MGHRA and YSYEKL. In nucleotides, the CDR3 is TGCGCCAGCAGTCCTGGACAGGGGGGTCGGTACGAGCAGTACTTC. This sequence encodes CASSPGQGGRYEQYF.

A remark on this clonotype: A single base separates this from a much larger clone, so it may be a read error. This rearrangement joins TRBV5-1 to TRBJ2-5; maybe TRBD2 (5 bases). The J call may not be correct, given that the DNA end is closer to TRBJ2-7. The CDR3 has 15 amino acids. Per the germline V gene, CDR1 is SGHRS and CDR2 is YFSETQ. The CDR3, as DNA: TGCGCCAGCAGTCCAAGGGTGGTCCCGGAGGACGAGCAGTACTTC. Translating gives CASSPRVVPEDEQYF.